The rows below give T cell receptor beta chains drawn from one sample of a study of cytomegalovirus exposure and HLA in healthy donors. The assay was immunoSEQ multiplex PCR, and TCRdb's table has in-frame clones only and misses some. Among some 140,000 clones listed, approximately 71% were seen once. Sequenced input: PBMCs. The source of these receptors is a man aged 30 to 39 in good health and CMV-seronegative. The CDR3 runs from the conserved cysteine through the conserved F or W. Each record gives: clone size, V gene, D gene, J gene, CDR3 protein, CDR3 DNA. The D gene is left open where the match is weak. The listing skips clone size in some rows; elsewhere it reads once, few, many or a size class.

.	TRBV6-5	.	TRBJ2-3	CASSYAASGTDTQYF	TGTGCCAGCAGTTACGCGGCTAGCGGCACAGATACGCAGTATTTT
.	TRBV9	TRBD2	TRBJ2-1	CASSVEGTSDNEQFF	TGTGCCAGCAGCGTAGAAGGGACTAGCGACAATGAGCAGTTCTTC
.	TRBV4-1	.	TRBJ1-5	CASSHSVASNQPQHF	TGCGCCAGCAGCCATTCTGTGGCCAGCAATCAGCCCCAGCATTTT
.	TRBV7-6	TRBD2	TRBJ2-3	CASSERAGGVTDTQYF	TGTGCCAGCAGCGAGCGAGCGGGAGGGGTTACAGATACGCAGTATTTT
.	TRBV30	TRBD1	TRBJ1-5	CAWSPGGGNQPQHF	TGTGCCTGGAGTCCAGGGGGCGGCAATCAGCCCCAGCATTTT
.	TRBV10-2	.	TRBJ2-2	CATGHLPTGELFF	TGCGCCACCGGACACCTACCCACCGGGGAGCTGTTTTTT
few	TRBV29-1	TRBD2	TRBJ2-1	CSVNSGSTDEQFF	TGCAGCGTGAATAGCGGGAGTACTGATGAGCAGTTCTTC
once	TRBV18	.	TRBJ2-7	CASSPPSGQWREQYF	TGTGCCAGCTCACCACCATCAGGTCAGTGGCGCGAGCAGTACTTC
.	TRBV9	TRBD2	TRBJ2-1	CASSVEPGGTEQFF	TGTGCCAGCAGCGTAGAACCGGGAGGGACTGAGCAGTTCTTC
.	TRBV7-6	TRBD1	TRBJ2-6	CASSPGQGRSGANVLTF	TGTGCCAGCAGCCCCGGACAGGGGAGAAGTGGGGCCAACGTCCTGACTTTC
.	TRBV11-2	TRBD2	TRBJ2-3	CASSLDGAGGAVDTQYF	TGTGCCAGCAGCTTAGATGGAGCGGGAGGAGCGGTAGATACGCAGTATTTT
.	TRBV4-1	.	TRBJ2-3	CASSQEGRVTDTQYF	TGCGCCAGCAGCCAAGAAGGCAGGGTAACAGATACGCAGTATTTT
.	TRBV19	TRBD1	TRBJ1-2	CASSPLGQGDNYGYTF	TGTGCCAGTAGTCCGCTCGGACAGGGTGATAACTATGGCTACACCTTC
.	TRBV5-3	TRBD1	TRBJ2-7	CARSSGDRGRNEQYF	TGTGCCAGAAGCTCCGGGGACAGGGGGCGAAACGAGCAGTACTTC
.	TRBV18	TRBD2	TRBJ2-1	CASSPASGRLNEQFF	TGTGCCAGCTCACCCGCTAGCGGGAGGTTAAATGAGCAGTTCTTC
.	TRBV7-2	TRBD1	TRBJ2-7	CASSLGTGGEQYF	TGTGCCAGCAGCTTAGGGACAGGAGGCGAGCAGTACTTC
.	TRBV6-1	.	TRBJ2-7	CASSESGNPHPEQYF	TGTGCCAGCAGTGAATCGGGGAACCCCCATCCCGAGCAGTACTTC
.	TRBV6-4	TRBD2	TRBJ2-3	CASSEGSGSADTQYF	TGTGCCAGCAGTGAAGGTAGCGGGAGTGCAGATACGCAGTATTTT
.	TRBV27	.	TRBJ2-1	CASAGTSIGNEQFF	TGTGCCAGCGCAGGAACTAGTATCGGCAATGAGCAGTTCTTC
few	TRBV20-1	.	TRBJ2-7	CSARDNYEQYF	TGCAGTGCTAGAGACAACTACGAGCAGTACTTC
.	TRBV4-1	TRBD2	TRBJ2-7	CASSQMVAGGYEQYF	TGCGCCAGCAGCCAAATGGTAGCGGGAGGGTACGAGCAGTACTTC
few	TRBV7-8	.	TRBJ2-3	CASSLGGTTHTDTQYF	TGTGCCAGCAGCCTAGGGGGGACTACCCACACAGATACGCAGTATTTT
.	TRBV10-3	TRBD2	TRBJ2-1	CAIRLAGGPDEQFF	TGTGCCATCAGGTTAGCGGGAGGGCCGGATGAGCAGTTCTTC
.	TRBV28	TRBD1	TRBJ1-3	CASSLSQGGSGNTIYF	TGTGCCAGCAGTTTGTCACAGGGGGGCTCTGGAAACACCATATATTTT
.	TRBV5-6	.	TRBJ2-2	CASSHIAEKNTGELFF	TGTGCCAGCAGCCACATAGCGGAAAAGAACACCGGGGAGCTGTTTTTT
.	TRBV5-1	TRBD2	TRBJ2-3	CASSPAGGDTQYF	TGCGCCAGCAGCCCAGCGGGAGGAGATACGCAGTATTTT